This T cell receptor (beta chain) derives from a study of blood T cell repertoires in COVID-19. About the study: COVID-19 samples, acute and convalescent, were from the United States, Italy and Spain. Sources were T cells, B-cell-depleted T cells, or PBMCs; the material itself was cDNA or gDNA.

Per the original methods: Estimation of nucleated cell counts was performed using reference gene primer amplification. Generated by immunoSEQ multiplex PCR, the TCRdb table keeps only in-frame clones and is missing some. That table furnishes V, J and clone size, whereas the DNA furnished D and trimming. Seen here are approximately 69,000 clones, approximately 79% observed once, and the top ten hold roughly 50%. CDR3 size: 14 residues. V lost 10 bases and J lost 8, with 23 bases in between. Germline-derived CDR1 and CDR2 are SEHNR and FQNEAQ (reference sequence). The sequenced material came from peripheral blood. The receptor was derived from a human donor in a cohort sampled during active COVID-19. The chain recombines TRBV7-9 with TRBJ1-2; D gene ambiguous. Written as DNA, the CDR3 is TGTGCCACGGGTCACACTACACCCGTCGGGGGCTACACCTTC. This encodes CATGHTTPVGGYTF.